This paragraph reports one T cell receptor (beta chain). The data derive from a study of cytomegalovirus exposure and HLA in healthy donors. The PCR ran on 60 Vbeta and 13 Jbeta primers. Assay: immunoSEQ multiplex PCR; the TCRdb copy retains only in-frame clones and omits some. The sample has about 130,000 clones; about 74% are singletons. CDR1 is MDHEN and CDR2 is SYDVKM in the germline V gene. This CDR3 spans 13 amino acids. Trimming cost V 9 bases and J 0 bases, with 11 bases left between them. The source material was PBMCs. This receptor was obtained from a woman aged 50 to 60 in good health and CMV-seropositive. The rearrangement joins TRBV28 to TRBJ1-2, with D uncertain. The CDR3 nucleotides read TGTGCCAGTCAGAGTGGAGCTAACTATGGCTACACCTTC. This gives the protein CASQSGANYGYTF.